What follows are 7 T cell receptor beta chains derived from one specimen sequenced in a study of blood T cell repertoires in COVID-19. Method: immunoSEQ multiplex PCR; TCRdb's copy keeps in-frame clones and lacks some. The sample contains about 150,000 clones, 87% of which appear only once. Specimen: peripheral blood. The receptors shown here come from a man aged 45-60 years with active COVID-19.

The CDR3 nucleotides are TGTGCCAGCAGCCGTATGGCTAGCGTTGGCACCGGGGAGCTGTTTTTT. Protein sequence: CASSRMASVGTGELFF. This rearrangement joins TRBV7-2 to TRBJ2-2; D is possibly TRBD2 (6 bases). Germline CDR1 and CDR2: SGHTA and FQGNSA. Trimming took off 5 bases at V and 4 bases at J, with 17 bases between the two ends. The CDR3 contains 16 residues.

The chain recombines TRBV3-1 (or the pseudogene TRBV3-2) with TRBJ1-1; D is possibly TRBD1 (6 bases). CDR1 is LGHDT, CDR2 YNNKEL, per germline (reference sequence). The CDR3 consists of 15 residues. V lost 0 bases to trimming and J lost 4 bases, with 12 bases between them. The CDR3 DNA is TGTGCCAGCAGCCAAGATCTGGGGGCGCCCACTGAAGCTTTCTTT. This encodes CASSQDLGAPTEAFF.

As DNA, the CDR3 is TGTGCCAGCAGGGGCCTGGCCCGCGACTCCTACGAGCAGTACTTC. Its translation is CASRGLARDSYEQYF. The chain has TRBV11-2 and TRBJ2-7; no clear D. This CDR3 spans 15 amino acids. The V end lost 6 bases, the J end lost 0 bases, and 15 bases lay between the germline ends. CDR1 and CDR2 (germline): SGHAT, FQNNGV.

The chain combines TRBV2 with TRBJ1-2; D gene uncertain. The CDR3 consists of 13 residues. Trimming left V 4 bases short and J 0 bases short, with 6 bases between. Germline-derived CDR1 and CDR2 are SNHLY and FYNNEI. Here the CDR3 reads CASSGGANYGYTF. The CDR3, as DNA: TGTGCCAGCAGTGGTGGAGCTAACTATGGCTACACCTTC.

The rearrangement links TRBV29-1 to TRBJ1-1; a weak D match, TRBD1 (5 bases). CDR1 and CDR2 (germline): SQVTM, ANQGSEA. Trimming pared 7 bases from V and 2 bases from J, leaving 14 bases between. The CDR3 loop spans 13 amino acids. In DNA form, the CDR3 reads TGCAGCGGAGACAGTATGGGTAACACTGAAGCTTTCTTT. Amino acids: CSGDSMGNTEAFF.

The rearrangement uses TRBV21-1 and TRBJ2-7; the DNA was not compared with TRBD2, the D call given in the table. TRBV21-1 represents a pseudogene. The CDR3 runs 15 residues. CDR3 coding DNA: TGTGCCAGCAGCAAAGGGGCGGGTCCTCCCTACGAGCAGTACTTC. Its translation is CASSKGAGPPYEQYF.

This sequence joins TRBV7-3 and TRBJ2-7, with 8 bases matching TRBD2. Trimming at V came to 3 bases and at J to 0 bases, leaving 10 bases not matched to a gene. Germline values: CDR1 SGHTA, CDR2 FQGTGA. CDR3 length equals 17 residues. CDR3 sequence reads: CASSFHSGGSTSYEQYF. In nucleotides, the CDR3 is TGTGCCAGCAGCTTCCACAGCGGGGGCTCAACCTCCTACGAGCAGTACTTC.